Each of the 16 T cell receptor beta chains below was sequenced from the same sample in a study of shared clonotypes between healthy human individuals. TCRdb keeps only in-frame clones here, not all; method: immunoSEQ multiplex PCR. This sample has 95,000 to 120,000 clones, with roughly 70% found just once. Sequenced: memory CD8+ T cells sorted from blood. The subset is: CD45RO+ cells pooled with CCR7-negative TemRA cells. The receptors stem from a woman in her twenties or thirties in good health.

J is TRBJ1-3 and V is TRBV7-8; TRBD1 might be the D (5 bases). The V gene's germline CDR1 is SGHVS and CDR2 FQNEAQ. The length of the CDR3 is 15 residues. Trimming removed 1 base at V and 4 bases at J, with 11 bases between. The CDR3 sequence is CASSLGSGLGNTIYF. Here the CDR3 DNA reads TGTGCCAGCAGCTTAGGTTCAGGGTTAGGAAACACCATATATTTT.

The chain has TRBV30 and TRBJ1-1; D perhaps matches TRBD1 (6 bases). CDR1 and CDR2 from the germline V gene are GTSNPN and SVGIG (reference sequence). Trimming left V 2 bases short and J 6 bases short, with 16 bases between. The CDR3 covers 14 residues. The CDR3 DNA reads as TGTGCCTGGAGTAACTTACAGGGCTGGGCTGAAGCTTTCTTT. Translation: CAWSNLQGWAEAFF.

This clone was seen a few times. The chain combines TRBV15 with TRBJ2-3; D might be TRBD1 (6 bases). The CDR3 runs 17 residues. CDR1 is LNHNV, CDR2 YYDKDF, per germline (reference sequence). Trimming cost V 3 bases and J 0 bases, with 16 bases left between them. CDR3 DNA: TGTGCCACCAGCAGCCGAGGGACATACGATAGCACAGATACGCAGTATTTT. Its translation: CATSSRGTYDSTDTQYF.

The genes are TRBV28 and TRBJ1-1, with D unclear. Germline V gives CDR1 MDHEN, CDR2 SYDVKM. The CDR3 runs 12 residues. Between the trimmed V and J ends, which lost 4 bases and 5 bases, there was a span of 8 bases. CDR3 in amino acids: CASSSTRTEAFF. The CDR3 DNA sequence: TGTGCCAGCAGTTCCACCAGGACTGAAGCTTTCTTT. The variable domain in full, with the rest retrieved from reference TRBV28 and TRBJ1-1, is DVKVTQSSRYLVKRTGEKVFLECVQDMDHENMFWYRQDPGLGLRLIYFSYDVKMKEKGDIPEGYSVSREKKERFSLILESASTNQTSMYLCASSSTRTEAFFGQGTRLTVV.

This clone was picked up one time. CDR3 bases: TGTGCCAGCAGTTTCTGGGGGCCCAGACCCTACGAGCAGTACTTC. This translates into CASSFWGPRPYEQYF. The chain is built from TRBV27 and TRBJ2-7; weak D call: TRBD1 (6 bases). The CDR3 consists of 15 residues. V gave up 3 bases and J gave up 2 bases, with 14 bases separating them. Per germline, CDR1 MNHEY and CDR2 SMNVEV (reference sequence).

The chain links TRBV4-1 to TRBJ1-2; D ambiguous. V lost 0 bases to trimming and J lost 5 bases, with 13 bases between them. In germline, CDR1 is MGHRA, CDR2 YSYEKL. CDR3 size: 15 residues. CDR3 protein: CASSQDWSAWYGYTF. CDR3 DNA: TGCGCCAGCAGCCAAGACTGGTCGGCTTGGTATGGCTACACCTTC.

The V call is TRBV6-1, the J call TRBJ2-7, with 10 bases aligning to TRBD1. The ends lost 6 bases at V and 3 bases at J; junction bases unmatched: 5. CDR3 size: 14 residues. The germline gives CDR1 MNHNS, CDR2 SASEGT. CDR3 sequence reads: CASSGQGDYYEQYF. In DNA form, the CDR3 reads TGTGCCAGCAGCGGACAGGGGGATTACTACGAGCAGTACTTC.

The chain links TRBV25-1 to TRBJ2-7; 10 positions agree with TRBD1. The CDR3 runs 15 residues. V trimming: 4 bases; J trimming: 4 bases; junction bases outside the gene matches: 7. Per the germline V gene, CDR1 is MGHDK and CDR2 is SYGVNS. The CDR3 protein is CASSVAGTGDYEQYF. CDR3 DNA: TGTGCCAGCAGTGTCGCCGGGACAGGGGATTACGAGCAGTACTTC.

The chain joins TRBV28 to TRBJ1-1; 8 bases line up with TRBD1. Germline V lookup: CDR1 MDHEN, CDR2 SYDVKM. CDR3 length: 17 residues. After removal of 1 base from V and 10 bases from J, the junction contained 17 bases not matched to a gene. CDR3 bases: TGTGCCAGCAGTTTATCCGATGGGGCAGGGGGCCCTAGGTCAGCTTTCTTT. It codes for CASSLSDGAGGPRSAFF.

The chain joins TRBV6-1 to TRBJ2-1; 14 bases match TRBD2. The length of the CDR3 is 16 residues. Germline loops: CDR1 MNHNS, CDR2 SASEGT. V was pared by 2 bases and J by 8 bases, with 5 bases of the junction left unmatched. CDR3 coding DNA: TGTGCCAGCAGTGAATGGACTAGCGGGAGGCTTTATGAGCAGTTCTTC. It codes for CASSEWTSGRLYEQFF.

The chain carries TRBV6-4 and TRBJ2-1, with 9 bases that match TRBD2. CDR1 and CDR2 (germline): MRHNA, SNTAGT. This CDR3 contains 15 residues. The ends lost 2 bases at V and 5 bases at J; junction bases unmatched: 4. The CDR3 loop reads CASSDVAGADNEQFF. In DNA form, the CDR3 reads TGTGCCAGCAGTGACGTAGCGGGAGCTGACAATGAGCAGTTCTTC.

Comment on this clone: The same CDR3 arises from other DNA sequences in this sample as well. This sequence joins TRBV6-4 and TRBJ2-3; 8 bases fit TRBD2. The V gene end was trimmed by 6 bases and the J gene end by 1 base; junction bases not matched to a gene: 6. Germline V gene sequence: CDR1 MRHNA, CDR2 SNTAGT. CDR3 length equals 15 residues. Here the CDR3 DNA reads TGTGCCAGCAGCCGAGCGGGAGATGGCACAGATACGCAGTATTTT. The encoded protein is CASSRAGDGTDTQYF.

This chain uses TRBV21-1 with TRBJ2-7; the listed D gene, TRBD2, was not tested against the DNA. TRBV21-1 is a pseudogene segment. The CDR3 consists of 19 residues. This CDR3 reads CASSKVWGLERESSYEQYF. The CDR3 DNA reads TGTGCCAGCAGCAAAGTCTGGGGTCTCGAGCGGGAGAGCTCCTACGAGCAGTACTTC.

V is TRBV13 and J is TRBJ2-7; D ambiguous. The CDR3 spans 13 residues. Germline lookup yields CDR1 PRHDT and CDR2 FYEKMQ (reference sequence). V was cut by 5 bases and J by 4 bases, with 12 bases left in between. The CDR3 reads CASSLTGDYEQYF. CDR3 DNA: TGTGCCAGCAGCCTGACCGGAGATTACGAGCAGTACTTC. The full variable domain, completed using reference TRBV13 and TRBJ2-7, is AAGVIQSPRHLIKEKRETATLKCYPIPRHDTVYWYQQGPGQDPQFLISFYEKMQSDKGSIPDRFSAQQFSDYHSELNMSSLELGDSALYFCASSLTGDYEQYFGPGTRLTVT.

CDR3 amino acids: CASSTEDRAGTDTQYF. The CDR3 DNA follows: TGTGCCAGCAGTACCGAGGACAGGGCGGGCACAGATACGCAGTATTTT. This chain connects TRBV27 to TRBJ2-3; 8 bases map to TRBD1. Per germline, CDR1 MNHEY and CDR2 SMNVEV (reference sequence). Trimming at V came to 5 bases and at J to 1 base, leaving 8 bases not matched to a gene. This CDR3 is built from 16 residues.

This chain links TRBV9 with TRBJ1-1; D is undetermined. Trimming removed 4 bases from V and 6 bases from J, with 16 bases in between. Germline loops: CDR1 SGDLS, CDR2 YYNGEE. The CDR3 is 14 residues long. CDR3 sequence reads: CASSPSWAGPEAFF. CDR3 bases: TGTGCCAGCAGCCCATCTTGGGCCGGGCCTGAAGCTTTCTTT.